This paragraph covers one T cell receptor (beta chain) sequence. A second PCR of 7 to 11 cycles used a sample-barcoded 5' primer and a J-beta primer mix. TCRdb re-called the 5' RACE reads through MiXCR, storing one row per CDR3 protein. The data hold more than 1.4 million distinct CDR3 sequences, with 35% to 45% observed a single time. These data originate in a study of blood T cells in healthy people across ages. The CDR3 runs to 15 residues. After removal of 8 bases from V and 8 bases from J, the junction contained 15 bases not matched to a gene. Germline loops: CDR1 MNHEY, CDR2 SVGEGT. The sequencing input was blood. This clonotype originated in a woman under 30 in good health. The genes are TRBV6-2 or TRBV6-3 and TRBJ2-3; TRBD2 aligns across 8 bases. The chain's CDR3 is CASLDGGGNQPTQYF. DNA of the CDR3: TGTGCCAGCTTGGACGGGGGGGGAAATCAACCTACGCAGTATTTT.